This T cell receptor (beta chain) was observed in a study of cytomegalovirus exposure and HLA in healthy donors. CDR3 size: 16 residues. V shed 3 bases and J shed 0 bases, with 13 bases lying between them. CDR1 is MNHEY, CDR2 SMNVEV, per germline (reference sequence). PCR involved 60 Vbeta and 13 Jbeta primers. Repertoires were generated with immunoSEQ multiplex PCR, while TCRdb's copy carries only in-frame clones and drops some. The sample yields about 100,000 clones, over 9% seen once. The rearrangement uses TRBV27 and TRBJ2-3; unclear D gene. This TCR derives from a man aged 40-55 years in good health and CMV-seropositive. The sample comprised PBMCs. The CDR3 region is CASSFMGPTSTDTQYF. The CDR3 region has the DNA TGTGCCAGCAGTTTTATGGGCCCTACTAGCACAGATACGCAGTATTTT.